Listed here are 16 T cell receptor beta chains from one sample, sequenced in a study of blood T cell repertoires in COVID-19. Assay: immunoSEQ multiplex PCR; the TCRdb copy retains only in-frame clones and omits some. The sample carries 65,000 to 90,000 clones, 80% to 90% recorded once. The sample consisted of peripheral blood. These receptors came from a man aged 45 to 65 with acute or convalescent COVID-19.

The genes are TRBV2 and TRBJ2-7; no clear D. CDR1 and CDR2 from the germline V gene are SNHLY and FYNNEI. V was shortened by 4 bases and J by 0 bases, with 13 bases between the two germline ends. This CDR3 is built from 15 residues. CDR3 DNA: TGTGCCAGCAGTGTGGAGACGTTACCCTCCTACGAGCAGTACTTC. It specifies CASSVETLPSYEQYF.

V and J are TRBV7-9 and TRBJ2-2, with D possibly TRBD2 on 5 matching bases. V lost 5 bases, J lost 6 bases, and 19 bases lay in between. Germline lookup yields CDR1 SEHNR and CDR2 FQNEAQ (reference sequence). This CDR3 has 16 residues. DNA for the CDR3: TGTGCCAGCAGCAACTGGGCGGGCCCGAGACCCGGGGAGCTGTTTTTT. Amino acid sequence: CASSNWAGPRPGELFF.

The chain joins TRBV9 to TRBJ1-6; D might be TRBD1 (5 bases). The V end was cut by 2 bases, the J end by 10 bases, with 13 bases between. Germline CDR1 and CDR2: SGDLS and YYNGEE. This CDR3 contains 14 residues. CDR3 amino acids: CASSVGQDRSPLHF. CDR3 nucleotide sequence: TGTGCCAGCAGCGTGGGGCAGGATCGATCACCCCTCCACTTT.

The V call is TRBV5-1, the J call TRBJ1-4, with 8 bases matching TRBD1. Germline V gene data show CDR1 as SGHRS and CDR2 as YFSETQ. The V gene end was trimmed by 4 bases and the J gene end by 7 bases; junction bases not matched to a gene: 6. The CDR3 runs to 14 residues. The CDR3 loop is CASSVDRVSEKLFF. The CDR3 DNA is TGCGCCAGCAGCGTGGACAGGGTCAGTGAAAAACTGTTTTTT. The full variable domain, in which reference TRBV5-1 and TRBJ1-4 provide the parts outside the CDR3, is KAGVTQTPRYLIKTRGQQVTLSCSPISGHRSVSWYQQTPGQGLQFLFEYFSETQRNKGNFPGRFSGRQFSNSRSEMNVSTLELGDSALYLCASSVDRVSEKLFFGSGTQLSVL.

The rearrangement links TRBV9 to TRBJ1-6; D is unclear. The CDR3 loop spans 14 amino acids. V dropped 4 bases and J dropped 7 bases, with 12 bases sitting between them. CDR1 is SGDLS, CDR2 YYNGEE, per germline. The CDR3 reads CASSPGLGNSPLHF. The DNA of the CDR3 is TGTGCCAGCAGCCCCGGACTGGGAAATTCACCCCTCCACTTT.

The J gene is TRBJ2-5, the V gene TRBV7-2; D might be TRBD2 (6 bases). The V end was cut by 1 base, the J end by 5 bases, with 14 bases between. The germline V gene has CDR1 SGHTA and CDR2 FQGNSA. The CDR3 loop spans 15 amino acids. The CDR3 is CASSLEVARGETQYF. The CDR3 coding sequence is TGTGCCAGCAGCTTAGAGGTGGCGCGGGGCGAGACCCAGTACTTC.

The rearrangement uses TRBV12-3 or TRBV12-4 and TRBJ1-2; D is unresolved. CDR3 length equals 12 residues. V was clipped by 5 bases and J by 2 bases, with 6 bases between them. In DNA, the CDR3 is TGTGCCAGCAGTGTGTCGAACTATGGCTACACCTTC. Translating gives CASSVSNYGYTF.

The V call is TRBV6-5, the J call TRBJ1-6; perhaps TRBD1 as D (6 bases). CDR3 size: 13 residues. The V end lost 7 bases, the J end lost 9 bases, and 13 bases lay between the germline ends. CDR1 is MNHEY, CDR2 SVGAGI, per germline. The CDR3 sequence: CASKGQGTSPLHF. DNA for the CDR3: TGTGCCAGCAAAGGCCAGGGGACTTCACCCCTCCACTTT.

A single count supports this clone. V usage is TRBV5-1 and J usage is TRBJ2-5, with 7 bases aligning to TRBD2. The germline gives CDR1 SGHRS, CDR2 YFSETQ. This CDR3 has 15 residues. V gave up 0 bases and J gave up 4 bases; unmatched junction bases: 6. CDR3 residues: CASSLGGPGGETQYF. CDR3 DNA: TGCGCCAGCAGCTTGGGTGGTCCGGGGGGAGAGACCCAGTACTTC.

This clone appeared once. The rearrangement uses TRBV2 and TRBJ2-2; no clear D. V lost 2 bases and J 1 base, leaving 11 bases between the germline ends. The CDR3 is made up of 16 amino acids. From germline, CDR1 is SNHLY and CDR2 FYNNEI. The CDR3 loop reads CASSERMAGNTGELFF. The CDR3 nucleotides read TGTGCCAGCAGTGAAAGAATGGCAGGGAACACCGGGGAGCTGTTTTTT.

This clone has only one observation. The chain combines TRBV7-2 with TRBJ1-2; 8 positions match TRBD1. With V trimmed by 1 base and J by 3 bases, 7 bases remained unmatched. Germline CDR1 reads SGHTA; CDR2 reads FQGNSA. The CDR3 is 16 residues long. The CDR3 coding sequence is TGTGCCAGCAGCTTAGAATTCCGGACAGGGTACTATGGCTACACCTTC. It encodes CASSLEFRTGYYGYTF.

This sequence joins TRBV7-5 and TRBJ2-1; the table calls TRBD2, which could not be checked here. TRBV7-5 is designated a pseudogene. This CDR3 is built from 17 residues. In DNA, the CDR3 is TGTGCCAGAAGCTTAGCTGGCTGGGGGAGGCTATACAATGAGCAGTTCTTC. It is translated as CARSLAGWGRLYNEQFF.

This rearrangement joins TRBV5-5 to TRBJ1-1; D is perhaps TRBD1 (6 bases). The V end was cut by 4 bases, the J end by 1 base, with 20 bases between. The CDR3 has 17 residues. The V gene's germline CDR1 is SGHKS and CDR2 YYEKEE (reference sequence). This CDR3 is CASSPRGALFKNTEAFF. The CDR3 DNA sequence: TGTGCCAGCAGCCCTCGGGGGGCTTTATTCAAGAACACTGAAGCTTTCTTT.

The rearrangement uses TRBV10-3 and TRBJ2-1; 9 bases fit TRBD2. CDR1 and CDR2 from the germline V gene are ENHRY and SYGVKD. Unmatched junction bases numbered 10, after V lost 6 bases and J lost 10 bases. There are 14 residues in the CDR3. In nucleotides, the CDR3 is TGTGCCATCAGCAGAGAAAGCGGGGGGCGAGAGCAGTTCTTC. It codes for CAISRESGGREQFF.

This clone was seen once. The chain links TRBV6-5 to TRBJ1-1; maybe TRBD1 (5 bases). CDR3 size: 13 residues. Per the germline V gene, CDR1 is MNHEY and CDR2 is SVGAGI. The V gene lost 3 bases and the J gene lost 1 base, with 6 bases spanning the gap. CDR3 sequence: CASSYDRNTEAFF. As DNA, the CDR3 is TGTGCCAGCAGTTATGACAGGAACACTGAAGCTTTCTTT.

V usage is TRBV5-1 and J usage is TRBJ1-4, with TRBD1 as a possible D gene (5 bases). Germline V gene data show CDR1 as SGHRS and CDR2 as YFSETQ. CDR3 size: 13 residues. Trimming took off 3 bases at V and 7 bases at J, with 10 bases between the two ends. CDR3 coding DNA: TGCGCCAGCAGCTGGGAGGGGAGTGAAAAACTGTTTTTT. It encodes CASSWEGSEKLFF. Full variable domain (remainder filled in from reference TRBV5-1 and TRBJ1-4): KAGVTQTPRYLIKTRGQQVTLSCSPISGHRSVSWYQQTPGQGLQFLFEYFSETQRNKGNFPGRFSGRQFSNSRSEMNVSTLELGDSALYLCASSWEGSEKLFFGSGTQLSVL.